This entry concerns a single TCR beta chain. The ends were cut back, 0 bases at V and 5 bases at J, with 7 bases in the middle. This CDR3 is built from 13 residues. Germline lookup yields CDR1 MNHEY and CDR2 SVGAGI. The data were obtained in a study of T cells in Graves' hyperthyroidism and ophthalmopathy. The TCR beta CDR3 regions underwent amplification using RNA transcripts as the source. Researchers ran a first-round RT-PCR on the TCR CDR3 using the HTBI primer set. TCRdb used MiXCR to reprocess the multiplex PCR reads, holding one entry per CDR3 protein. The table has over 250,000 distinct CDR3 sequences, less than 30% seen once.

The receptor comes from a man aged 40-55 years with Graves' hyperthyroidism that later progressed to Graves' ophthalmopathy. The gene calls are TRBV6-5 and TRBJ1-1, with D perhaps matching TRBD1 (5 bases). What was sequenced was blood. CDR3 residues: CASSYSTVTEAFF. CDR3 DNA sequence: TGTGCCAGCAGTTACTCGACAGTTACTGAAGCTTTCTTT.